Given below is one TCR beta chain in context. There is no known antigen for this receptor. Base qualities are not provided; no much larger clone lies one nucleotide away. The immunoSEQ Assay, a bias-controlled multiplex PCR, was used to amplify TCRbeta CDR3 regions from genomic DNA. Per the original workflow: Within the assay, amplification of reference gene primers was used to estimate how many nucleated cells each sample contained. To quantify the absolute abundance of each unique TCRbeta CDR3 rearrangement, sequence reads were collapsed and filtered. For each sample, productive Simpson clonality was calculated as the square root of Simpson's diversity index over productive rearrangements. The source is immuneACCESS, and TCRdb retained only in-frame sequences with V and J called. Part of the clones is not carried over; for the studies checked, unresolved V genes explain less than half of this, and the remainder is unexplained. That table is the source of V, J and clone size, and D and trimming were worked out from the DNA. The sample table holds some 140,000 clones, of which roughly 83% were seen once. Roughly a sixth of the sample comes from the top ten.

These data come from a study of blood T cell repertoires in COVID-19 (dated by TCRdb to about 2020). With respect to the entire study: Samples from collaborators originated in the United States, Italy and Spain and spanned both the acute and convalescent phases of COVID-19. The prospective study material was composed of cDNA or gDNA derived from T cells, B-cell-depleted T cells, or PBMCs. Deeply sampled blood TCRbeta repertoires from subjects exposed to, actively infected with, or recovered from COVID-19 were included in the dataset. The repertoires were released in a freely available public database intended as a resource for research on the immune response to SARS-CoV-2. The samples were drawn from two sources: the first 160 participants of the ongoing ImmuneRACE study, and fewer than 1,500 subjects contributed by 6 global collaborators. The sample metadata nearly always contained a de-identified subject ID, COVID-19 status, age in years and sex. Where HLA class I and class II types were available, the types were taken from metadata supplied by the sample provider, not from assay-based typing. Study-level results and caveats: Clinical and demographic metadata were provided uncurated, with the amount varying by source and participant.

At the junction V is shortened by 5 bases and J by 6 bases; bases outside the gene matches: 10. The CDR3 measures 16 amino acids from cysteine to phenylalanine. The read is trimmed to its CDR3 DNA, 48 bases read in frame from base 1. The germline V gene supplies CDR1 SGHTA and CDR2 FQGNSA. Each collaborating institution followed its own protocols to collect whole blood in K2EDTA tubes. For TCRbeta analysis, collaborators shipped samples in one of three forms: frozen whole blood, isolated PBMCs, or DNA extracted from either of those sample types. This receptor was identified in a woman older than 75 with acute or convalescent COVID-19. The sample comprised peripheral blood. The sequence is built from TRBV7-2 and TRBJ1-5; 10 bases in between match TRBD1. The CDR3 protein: CASSAMTGGRGQPQHF. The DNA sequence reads TGTGCCAGCAGCGCAATGACAGGGGGCCGGGGTCAGCCCCAGCATTTT.